This TCR beta chain was observed in a study of blood T cells in healthy people across ages. For the study at large: Per every two T cells, about one barcoded beta molecule was captured by template switching.

The CDR3 has 16 amino acids. Germline loops: CDR1 SEHNR, CDR2 FQNEAQ (reference sequence). V was clipped by 5 bases and J by 6 bases; unmatched bases: 13. PCR was performed a second time for about 7 to 12 cycles using a sample-barcoded 5' primer and a J-beta primer mix. TCRdb passed the 5' RACE reads through MiXCR, listing each CDR3 protein once. The profile shows under 800,000 distinct CDR3 sequences, under 25% of them singletons. Isolated per sample were at least 6 million PBMCs. This sequence was found in a man between 65 and 85 years old in good health. The chain joins TRBV7-9 to TRBJ2-1; 7 bases are shared with TRBD2. The sample consisted of blood. The CDR3 is CASSPQGGRERNEQFF. The DNA of the CDR3 is TGTGCCAGCAGCCCTCAGGGTGGGCGGGAGCGCAATGAGCAGTTCTTC.